This T cell receptor (beta chain) was retrieved from a study of blood T cell repertoires in COVID-19. At the level of the study: COVID-19 samples collected from the United States, Italy and Spain covered acute and convalescent phases. Sources were T cells, B-cell-depleted T cells, or PBMCs; the material itself was cDNA or gDNA.

Authors' analysis steps: The authors estimated nucleated cell counts from reference gene primer amplification. Assay: immunoSEQ multiplex PCR; the TCRdb copy retains only in-frame clones and omits some. That table supplies the V and J calls and clone size; D and trimming were determined from the DNA. The sample has approximately 290,000 clones; roughly 89% are singletons. Trimming at V came to 5 bases and at J to 7 bases, leaving 6 bases not matched to a gene. The CDR3 runs to 15 residues. Germline V gene data show CDR1 as LNHDA and CDR2 as SQIVND (reference sequence). The clonotype originates from a man younger than 45 with acute or convalescent COVID-19. The sequenced sample was peripheral blood. The chain combines TRBV19 with TRBJ1-6; TRBD1 matches 9 bases. The CDR3 sequence: CASSARDRVNSPLHF. The CDR3 DNA is TGTGCCAGTAGTGCCCGGGACAGGGTAAATTCACCCCTCCACTTT.